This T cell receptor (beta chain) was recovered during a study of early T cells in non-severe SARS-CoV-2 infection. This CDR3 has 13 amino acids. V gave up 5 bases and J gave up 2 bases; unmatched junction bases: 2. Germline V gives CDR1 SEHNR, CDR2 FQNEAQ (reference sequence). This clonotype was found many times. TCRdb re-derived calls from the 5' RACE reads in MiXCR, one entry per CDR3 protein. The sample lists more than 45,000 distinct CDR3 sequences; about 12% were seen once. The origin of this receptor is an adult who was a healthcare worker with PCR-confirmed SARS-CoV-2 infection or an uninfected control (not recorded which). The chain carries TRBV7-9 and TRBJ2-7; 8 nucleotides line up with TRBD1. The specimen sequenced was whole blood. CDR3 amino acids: CASSADRAYEQYF. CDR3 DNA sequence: TGTGCCAGCAGCGCGGACAGGGCCTACGAGCAGTACTTC.